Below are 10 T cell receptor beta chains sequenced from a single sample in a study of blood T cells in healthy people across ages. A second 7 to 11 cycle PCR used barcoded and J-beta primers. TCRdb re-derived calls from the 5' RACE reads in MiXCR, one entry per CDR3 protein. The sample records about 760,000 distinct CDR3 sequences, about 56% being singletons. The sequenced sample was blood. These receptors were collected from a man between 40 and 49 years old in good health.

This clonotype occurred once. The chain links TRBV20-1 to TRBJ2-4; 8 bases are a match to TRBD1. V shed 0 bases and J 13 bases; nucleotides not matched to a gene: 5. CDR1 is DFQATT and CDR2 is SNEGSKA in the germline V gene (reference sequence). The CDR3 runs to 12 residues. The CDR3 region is CSARDDRGQQYF. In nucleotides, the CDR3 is TGCAGTGCTAGAGACGACAGGGGCCAACAGTACTTC.

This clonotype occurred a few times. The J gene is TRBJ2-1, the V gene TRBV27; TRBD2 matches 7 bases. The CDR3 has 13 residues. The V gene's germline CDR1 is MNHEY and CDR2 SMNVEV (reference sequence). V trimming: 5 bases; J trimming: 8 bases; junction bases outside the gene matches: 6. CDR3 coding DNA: TGTGCCAGCAGTACCCTGGGGGGGGATGAGCAGTTCTTC. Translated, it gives CASSTLGGDEQFF.

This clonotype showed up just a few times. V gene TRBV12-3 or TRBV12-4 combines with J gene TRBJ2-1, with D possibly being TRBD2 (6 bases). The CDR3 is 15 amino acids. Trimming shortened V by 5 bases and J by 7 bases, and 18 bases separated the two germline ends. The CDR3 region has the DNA TGTGCCAGCAGTCCAGTCCCGGGACTCCAAAATGAGCAGTTCTTC. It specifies CASSPVPGLQNEQFF.

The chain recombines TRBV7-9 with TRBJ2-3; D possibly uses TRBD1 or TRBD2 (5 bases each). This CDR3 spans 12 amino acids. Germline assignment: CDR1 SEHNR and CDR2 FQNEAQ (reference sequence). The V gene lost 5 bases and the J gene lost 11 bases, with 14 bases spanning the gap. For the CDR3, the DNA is TGTGCCAGCAGCCCCTCGGGGCGGTGGCAGTATTTT. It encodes CASSPSGRWQYF. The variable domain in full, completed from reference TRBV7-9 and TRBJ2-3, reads DTGVSQNPRHKITKRGQNVTFRCDPISEHNRLYWYRQTLGQGPEFLTYFQNEAQLEKSRLLSDRFSAERPKGSFSTLEIQRTEQGDSAMYLCASSPSGRWQYFGPGTRLTVL.

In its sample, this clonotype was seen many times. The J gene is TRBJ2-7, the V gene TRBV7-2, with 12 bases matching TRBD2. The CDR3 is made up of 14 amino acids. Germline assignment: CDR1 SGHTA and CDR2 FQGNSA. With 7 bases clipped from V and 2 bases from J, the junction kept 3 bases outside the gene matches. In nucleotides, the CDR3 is TGTGCCAGCACCCTAGCGGGAGGGCCCTACGAGCAGTACTTC. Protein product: CASTLAGGPYEQYF.

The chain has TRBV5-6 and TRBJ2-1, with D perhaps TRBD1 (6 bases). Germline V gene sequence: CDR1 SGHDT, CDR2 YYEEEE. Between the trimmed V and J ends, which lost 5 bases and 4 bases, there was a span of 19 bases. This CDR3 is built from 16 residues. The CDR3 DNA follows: TGTGCCAGCAGGCAGATTGGGGGCATATCGTACAATGAGCAGTTCTTC. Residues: CASRQIGGISYNEQFF. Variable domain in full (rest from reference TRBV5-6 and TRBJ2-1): DAGVTQSPTHLIKTRGQQVTLRCSPKSGHDTVSWYQQALGQGPQFIFQYYEEEERQRGNFPDRFSGHQFPNYSSELNVNALLLGDSALYLCASRQIGGISYNEQFFGPGTRLTVL.

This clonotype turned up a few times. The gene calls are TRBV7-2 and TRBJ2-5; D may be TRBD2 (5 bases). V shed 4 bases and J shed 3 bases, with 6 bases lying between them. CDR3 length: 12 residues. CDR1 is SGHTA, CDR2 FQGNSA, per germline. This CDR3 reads CASSYGKETQYF. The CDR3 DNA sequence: TGTGCCAGCAGCTACGGGAAAGAGACCCAGTACTTC. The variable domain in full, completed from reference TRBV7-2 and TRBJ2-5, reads GAGVSQSPSNKVTEKGKDVELRCDPISGHTALYWYRQSLGQGLEFLIYFQGNSAPDKSGLPSDRFSAERTGGSVSTLTIQRTQQEDSAVYLCASSYGKETQYFGPGTRLLVL.

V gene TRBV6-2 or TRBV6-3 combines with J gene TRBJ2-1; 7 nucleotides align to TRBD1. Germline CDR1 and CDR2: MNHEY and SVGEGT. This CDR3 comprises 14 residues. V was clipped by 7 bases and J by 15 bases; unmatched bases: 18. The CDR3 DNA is TGTGCCAGCAACGAGAATCGGTTCCGACAGGGTCTGTTCTTC. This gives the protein CASNENRFRQGLFF.

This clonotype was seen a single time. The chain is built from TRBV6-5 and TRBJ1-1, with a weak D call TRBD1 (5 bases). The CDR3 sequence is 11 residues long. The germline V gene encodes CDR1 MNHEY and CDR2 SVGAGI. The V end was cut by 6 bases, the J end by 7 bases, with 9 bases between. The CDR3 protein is CASRGVFEAFF. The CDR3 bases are TGTGCCAGCAGGGGGGTATTTGAAGCTTTCTTT.

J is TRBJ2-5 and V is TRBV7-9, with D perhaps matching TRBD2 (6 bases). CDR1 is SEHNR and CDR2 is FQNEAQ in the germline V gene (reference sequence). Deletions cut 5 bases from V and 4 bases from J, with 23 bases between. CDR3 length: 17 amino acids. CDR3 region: CASSPKGLSSALETQYF. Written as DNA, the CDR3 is TGTGCCAGCAGCCCGAAGGGTCTTTCTAGCGCCCTAGAGACCCAGTACTTC. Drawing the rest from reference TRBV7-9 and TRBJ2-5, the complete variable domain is DTGVSQNPRHKITKRGQNVTFRCDPISEHNRLYWYRQTLGQGPEFLTYFQNEAQLEKSRLLSDRFSAERPKGSFSTLEIQRTEQGDSAMYLCASSPKGLSSALETQYFGPGTRLLVL.